The rows below give T cell receptor beta chains drawn from one sample of a study of T-cell reconstitution after alpha-beta-depleted transplantation in children. A single record per CDR3 protein comes from TCRdb applying MiXCR to the PCR reads. The sample shows over 150,000 distinct CDR3 sequences, approximately 12% of them seen only once. This specimen consisted of PBMCs, obtained before TCRalphabeta/CD19-depleted stem cell transplant. The receptor set was obtained from a boy aged 2 to 9 with acute myeloid leukemia, due to receive a stem cell transplant. Each CDR3 is given with its conserved first and last residue. A D gene is named only where the DNA matches it firmly. Where a row states a size, it is once, few, many or the class of an expanded clone; other rows omit it.

v_gene: TRBV9
j_gene: TRBJ2-5
d_gene: TRBD1
abundance: many
CDR3nt: TGTGCCAGCAGCGTAGGTTACAGGGGGCGCCGGGAGACCCAGTACTTC
CDR3aa: CASSVGYRGRRETQYF

v_gene: TRBV28
j_gene: TRBJ2-5
d_gene: .
abundance: many
CDR3nt: TGTGCCAGCAGTTCCTACAGGGATGGAGAGACCCAGTACTTC
CDR3aa: CASSSYRDGETQYF

v_gene: TRBV6-4
j_gene: TRBJ2-3
d_gene: TRBD2
abundance: many
CDR3nt: TGTGCCAGCAGCCCGAGAGCGGGGGACCCAGATACGCAGTATTTT
CDR3aa: CASSPRAGDPDTQYF

v_gene: TRBV12-3/TRBV12-4
j_gene: TRBJ1-1
d_gene: .
abundance: many
CDR3nt: TGTGCCAGCAGTTCCCGTCAGGGGAGCACTGAAGCTTTCTTT
CDR3aa: CASSSRQGSTEAFF

v_gene: TRBV10-3
j_gene: TRBJ1-5
d_gene: .
abundance: many
CDR3nt: TGTGCCATCAATGCACCTCCGGGGCCGAATCAGCCCCAGCATTTT
CDR3aa: CAINAPPGPNQPQHF

v_gene: TRBV7-8
j_gene: TRBJ2-7
d_gene: TRBD1
abundance: many
CDR3nt: TGTGCCAGCAGCTCCGGGACAGGCTCCTACGAGCAGTACTTC
CDR3aa: CASSSGTGSYEQYF

v_gene: TRBV7-2
j_gene: TRBJ2-2
d_gene: TRBD2
abundance: many
CDR3nt: TGTGCCAGCAGCCTTCGGACTAGCGGGGCGTTGACCGGGGAGCTGTTTTTT
CDR3aa: CASSLRTSGALTGELFF

v_gene: TRBV11-1
j_gene: TRBJ2-7
d_gene: .
abundance: many
CDR3nt: TGTGCCAGCAGCTCTTCTTTAGGACAGACCTACGAGCAGTACTTC
CDR3aa: CASSSSLGQTYEQYF

v_gene: TRBV7-9
j_gene: TRBJ2-6
d_gene: TRBD1
abundance: many
CDR3nt: TGTGCCAGCAGCTCCAACAGGGGAACTGGGGCCAACGTCCTGACTTTC
CDR3aa: CASSSNRGTGANVLTF

v_gene: TRBV20-1
j_gene: TRBJ1-4
d_gene: .
abundance: .
CDR3nt: TGCAGTGCTAGCGGTCCTTCTGAAAAACTGTTTTTT
CDR3aa: CSASGPSEKLFF

v_gene: TRBV6-5
j_gene: TRBJ1-2
d_gene: .
abundance: once
CDR3nt: TGTGCCAGCAGTTATTCAGGGGACCATGGCTACACCTTC
CDR3aa: CASSYSGDHGYTF

v_gene: TRBV5-1
j_gene: TRBJ2-7
d_gene: .
abundance: many
CDR3nt: TGCGCCAGCAGCTTGTCGCGGGTATCCTACGAGCAGTACTTC
CDR3aa: CASSLSRVSYEQYF

v_gene: TRBV6-5
j_gene: TRBJ1-2
d_gene: .
abundance: many
CDR3nt: TGTGCCAGCAGTTACCGGGCTCTAAACTATGGCTACACCTTC
CDR3aa: CASSYRALNYGYTF

v_gene: TRBV20-1
j_gene: TRBJ2-2
d_gene: TRBD2
abundance: many
CDR3nt: TGCAGTGCTAGGGACTTTAGCGGGGATAACACCGGGGAGCTGTTTTTT
CDR3aa: CSARDFSGDNTGELFF

v_gene: TRBV20-1
j_gene: TRBJ2-7
d_gene: .
abundance: many
CDR3nt: TGCAGTGCTAGTCGGCCGGGGTGGTCCTACGAGCAGTACTTC
CDR3aa: CSASRPGWSYEQYF

v_gene: TRBV27
j_gene: TRBJ1-1
d_gene: .
abundance: .
CDR3nt: TGTGCCAGCAGTTTAGTGGCACGCAAGCACACTGAAGCTTTCTTT
CDR3aa: CASSLVARKHTEAFF

v_gene: TRBV20-1
j_gene: TRBJ2-7
d_gene: TRBD2
abundance: many
CDR3nt: TGCAGTGCTAGAGCTAAATTAGCGGGAGTCTACGAGCAGTACTTC
CDR3aa: CSARAKLAGVYEQYF

v_gene: TRBV29-1
j_gene: TRBJ1-4
d_gene: .
abundance: many
CDR3nt: TGCAGCGTTATGGCAGGGGCTAATGAAAAACTGTTTTTT
CDR3aa: CSVMAGANEKLFF

v_gene: TRBV5-1
j_gene: TRBJ2-5
d_gene: TRBD2
abundance: many
CDR3nt: TGCGCCAGCAGCCCGGTTCGGACTAGCGGGGTTCAAGAGACCCAGTACTTC
CDR3aa: CASSPVRTSGVQETQYF

v_gene: TRBV7-9
j_gene: TRBJ2-2
d_gene: TRBD2
abundance: many
CDR3nt: TGTGCCAGCAGCCCTGGGGGAGGGATGAACACCGGGGAGCTGTTTTTT
CDR3aa: CASSPGGGMNTGELFF

v_gene: TRBV20-1
j_gene: TRBJ2-1
d_gene: .
abundance: many
CDR3nt: TGCAGTGCTGGGCTAGGGGCGGGGTACAATGAGCAGTTCTTC
CDR3aa: CSAGLGAGYNEQFF

v_gene: TRBV5-6
j_gene: TRBJ1-2
d_gene: .
abundance: many
CDR3nt: TGTGCCAGCAGCTCCGTTGAGACGCTCTGGGGCTATGGCTACACCTTC
CDR3aa: CASSSVETLWGYGYTF

v_gene: TRBV3-1
j_gene: TRBJ2-2
d_gene: .
abundance: many
CDR3nt: TGTGCCAGCAGCCAAGATTCGTTTTTCGGGGGAGAACGCCGGGAGCTGTTTTTT
CDR3aa: CASSQDSFFGGERRELFF

v_gene: TRBV5-1
j_gene: TRBJ2-1
d_gene: .
abundance: .
CDR3nt: TGCGCCAGGGGCTCCGGGGTGCTCTACAATGAGCAGTTCTTC
CDR3aa: CARGSGVLYNEQFF

v_gene: TRBV5-8
j_gene: TRBJ1-2
d_gene: .
abundance: .
CDR3nt: TGTGCCAGCAGCTGGGACCCCCACAGTGGCTACACCTTC
CDR3aa: CASSWDPHSGYTF

v_gene: TRBV24-1
j_gene: TRBJ2-1
d_gene: .
abundance: many
CDR3nt: TGTGCCACCGGGACGGAAAATTACAATGAGCAGTTCTTC
CDR3aa: CATGTENYNEQFF

v_gene: TRBV28
j_gene: TRBJ2-7
d_gene: TRBD1
abundance: many
CDR3nt: TGTGCCAGCAGTGAACTAGGACAGGGAAAAGCCTACGAGCAGTACTTC
CDR3aa: CASSELGQGKAYEQYF

v_gene: TRBV2
j_gene: TRBJ2-7
d_gene: TRBD1
abundance: many
CDR3nt: TGTGCCAACCAGAGGACAGGGGAATACGAGCAGTACTTC
CDR3aa: CANQRTGEYEQYF

v_gene: TRBV12-3/TRBV12-4
j_gene: TRBJ1-6
d_gene: .
abundance: many
CDR3nt: TGTGCCAGCAGTTTAGAGCAGGGAGGGTCACCCCTCCACTTT
CDR3aa: CASSLEQGGSPLHF

v_gene: TRBV5-5
j_gene: TRBJ1-5
d_gene: .
abundance: .
CDR3nt: TGTGCCAGCAGCCAATCCCAAGTAGGTCCTTATCAGCCCCAGCATTTT
CDR3aa: CASSQSQVGPYQPQHF

v_gene: TRBV27
j_gene: TRBJ1-2
d_gene: .
abundance: .
CDR3nt: TGTGCCAGCAGTTTCGCCGGAGTTTCGGGGGGCTACACCTTC
CDR3aa: CASSFAGVSGGYTF

v_gene: TRBV20-1
j_gene: TRBJ2-3
d_gene: TRBD1
abundance: many
CDR3nt: TGCAGTGCGACGTTCGGGACAGGGATCGCAGATACGCAGTATTTT
CDR3aa: CSATFGTGIADTQYF

v_gene: TRBV7-9
j_gene: TRBJ2-7
d_gene: TRBD2
abundance: few
CDR3nt: TGTGCCAGCAGGGGGGGGGGAAGGGCCGAGCAGTACTTC
CDR3aa: CASRGGGRAEQYF

v_gene: TRBV5-1
j_gene: TRBJ2-1
d_gene: TRBD2
abundance: many
CDR3nt: TGCGCCAGCAGCTCCGGGACTAGCATCTACAATGAGCAGTTCTTC
CDR3aa: CASSSGTSIYNEQFF

v_gene: TRBV6-1
j_gene: TRBJ2-7
d_gene: .
abundance: many
CDR3nt: TGTGCCAGCAGTCCTCAGCGGCACTCCTACGAGCAGTACTTC
CDR3aa: CASSPQRHSYEQYF

v_gene: TRBV5-4
j_gene: TRBJ2-3
d_gene: .
abundance: .
CDR3nt: TGTGCCAGCAGCCGTTCCCCCCCCACAGATACGCAGTATTTT
CDR3aa: CASSRSPPTDTQYF

v_gene: TRBV7-3
j_gene: TRBJ2-7
d_gene: .
abundance: many
CDR3nt: TGTGCCAGCAGCTTATCCTTTTCCTACGAGCAGTACTTC
CDR3aa: CASSLSFSYEQYF

v_gene: TRBV20-1
j_gene: TRBJ2-1
d_gene: TRBD2
abundance: many
CDR3nt: TGCAGTGCTAGAGATGGACTAGCGGGAGCTTTAGTCTACAATGAGCAGTTCTTC
CDR3aa: CSARDGLAGALVYNEQFF

v_gene: TRBV20-1
j_gene: TRBJ1-6
d_gene: .
abundance: many
CDR3nt: TGCAGTGCCATGGACGCGGGCCAGGTTTCTGCACCCCTCCACTTT
CDR3aa: CSAMDAGQVSAPLHF

v_gene: TRBV7-9
j_gene: TRBJ2-3
d_gene: TRBD2
abundance: many
CDR3nt: TGTGCCAGCAGCGGGTTAGCGGGGGAGTTTCCAGATACGCAGTATTTT
CDR3aa: CASSGLAGEFPDTQYF

v_gene: TRBV12-3/TRBV12-4
j_gene: TRBJ2-3
d_gene: .
abundance: many
CDR3nt: TGTGCCAGCAGACCCTATCGACAGGGAGGCACAGATGGCGCAGATACGCAGTATTTT
CDR3aa: CASRPYRQGGTDGADTQYF

v_gene: TRBV5-1
j_gene: TRBJ2-5
d_gene: TRBD1
abundance: many
CDR3nt: TGCGCCAGCAGCTTAGGACAGGGCGGGACAGAGACCCAGTACTTC
CDR3aa: CASSLGQGGTETQYF

v_gene: TRBV4-2
j_gene: TRBJ2-1
d_gene: .
abundance: many
CDR3nt: TGTGCCAGCAGCCAACTTTCTCTGGCAAGCTCCTACAATGAGCAGTTCTTC
CDR3aa: CASSQLSLASSYNEQFF

v_gene: TRBV11-3
j_gene: TRBJ2-4
d_gene: TRBD1
abundance: many
CDR3nt: TGTGCCAGCAGCCCCGACAGGGCCCTTGCCAAAAACATTCAGTACTTC
CDR3aa: CASSPDRALAKNIQYF

v_gene: TRBV7-9
j_gene: TRBJ1-2
d_gene: .
abundance: many
CDR3nt: TGTGCCAGCAGCTTATCCCGCAGTAACTATGGCTACACCTTC
CDR3aa: CASSLSRSNYGYTF

v_gene: TRBV29-1
j_gene: TRBJ2-4
d_gene: TRBD1
abundance: many
CDR3nt: TGCAGCGTTTACAGGGGGCCGGGCAAAAACATTCAGTACTTC
CDR3aa: CSVYRGPGKNIQYF

v_gene: TRBV20-1
j_gene: TRBJ1-2
d_gene: .
abundance: many
CDR3nt: TGCAGTGCTCGCCGGAGGGAAGCCTATGGCTACACCTTC
CDR3aa: CSARRREAYGYTF